The rows below give T cell receptor beta chains drawn from one sample of a study of blood T cell repertoires in COVID-19. The table came from immunoSEQ multiplex PCR; TCRdb's copy has only in-frame clones and leaves some out. The table includes over 150,000 clones, 65% to 85% detected once. Specimen: peripheral blood. These TCRs come from an elderly woman with acute or convalescent COVID-19. Each CDR3 is given with its conserved first and last residue. A D gene is named only where the DNA matches it firmly. Size tells how often a clone was seen (once, few, many) or the class of an expanded clone, and some rows leave it out.

TRBV5-1	-	TRBJ2-7	-	CASSPPWTSSTSYEQYF	TGCGCCAGCAGCCCGCCCTGGACATCTTCAACCTCCTACGAGCAGTACTTC
TRBV11-3	TRBD1	TRBJ2-7	-	CASSSGQGRTDEQYF	TGTGCCAGCAGCTCGGGACAGGGAAGGACGGACGAGCAGTACTTC
TRBV11-3	TRBD1	TRBJ2-1	-	CASSLDYRGNYNEQFF	TGTGCCAGCAGCTTAGATTACAGGGGTAACTACAATGAGCAGTTCTTC
TRBV4-1	TRBD2	TRBJ2-7	-	CASSQEGLAGGGVRYEQYF	TGCGCCAGCAGCCAAGAAGGACTAGCGGGAGGCGGGGTTAGGTACGAGCAGTACTTC
TRBV5-1	-	TRBJ1-1	-	CASSTLGGLNTEAFF	TGCGCCAGCAGCACGCTGGGGGGGCTGAACACTGAAGCTTTCTTT
TRBV19	-	TRBJ1-2	-	CASSIDRPSHRGGYTF	TGTGCCAGTAGTATAGATCGTCCGAGTCATCGAGGTGGCTACACCTTC
TRBV6-5	TRBD2	TRBJ2-2	-	CASSYSGSGRELFF	TGTGCCAGCAGTTACTCTGGTAGCGGGAGGGAGCTGTTTTTT
TRBV6-5	-	TRBJ1-6	-	CASRDSLNSPLHF	TGTGCCAGCAGAGACAGCCTGAATTCACCCCTCCACTTT
TRBV6-5	-	TRBJ2-2	-	CASNSRVTGELFF	TGTGCCAGCAATTCGAGGGTCACCGGGGAGCTGTTTTTT
TRBV14	-	TRBJ2-7	-	CASSQETAYRGEQYF	TGTGCCAGCAGCCAAGAGACCGCCTACCGGGGGGAGCAGTACTTC
TRBV7-9	TRBD2	TRBJ2-5	-	CASIPLGGGSRETQYF	TGTGCCAGCATCCCCTTGGGCGGCGGGAGTCGAGAGACCCAGTACTTC
TRBV7-9	TRBD1	TRBJ2-2	-	CASSPDRGETNTGELFF	TGTGCCAGCAGCCCTGACAGGGGGGAAACGAACACCGGGGAGCTGTTTTTT
TRBV6-5	-	TRBJ2-1	-	CASSLQGGSYNEQFF	TGTGCCAGCAGTCTACAGGGCGGTTCCTACAATGAGCAGTTCTTC
TRBV7-9	TRBD1	TRBJ1-1	-	CASSLEGGARTGAFF	TGTGCCAGCAGCTTAGAGGGGGGCGCGCGGACAGGGGCTTTCTTT
TRBV11-2	-	TRBJ2-2	few	CASSPGGLNTGELFF	TGTGCCAGCAGCCCAGGGGGACTTAACACCGGGGAGCTGTTTTTT
TRBV5-1	-	TRBJ2-3	once	CASRWDNTDTQYF	TGCGCCAGCAGGTGGGACAACACAGATACGCAGTATTTT
TRBV7-9	-	TRBJ2-7	-	CASSDGAGSSYEQYF	TGTGCCAGCAGCGACGGAGCGGGTAGCTCCTACGAGCAGTACTTC
TRBV18	-	TRBJ1-6	-	CASSPSGAGNNSPLHF	TGTGCCAGCTCACCTTCGGGAGCAGGAAATAATTCACCCCTCCACTTT
TRBV5-1	-	TRBJ2-6	-	CASRGVGGAPSVASGANVLTF	TGCGCCAGCAGAGGTGTAGGGGGGGCACCCTCCGTAGCCTCTGGGGCCAACGTCCTGACTTTC
TRBV9	TRBD1	TRBJ2-1	once	CASSPSSGQGSYNEQFF	TGTGCCAGCAGCCCTTCGAGCGGACAGGGGTCCTACAATGAGCAGTTCTTC
TRBV5-1	-	TRBJ2-5	-	CASREPGLETQYF	TGCGCCAGCCGCGAACCAGGCCTGGAGACCCAGTACTTC
TRBV3-1/TRBV3-2	-	TRBJ2-1	-	CASSQRSRSLSFNEQFF	TGTGCCAGCAGCCAAAGATCCCGGAGCCTTTCTTTCAATGAGCAGTTCTTC
TRBV18	TRBD1	TRBJ1-1	-	CASSPGTGQVNTEAFF	TGTGCCAGCTCACCAGGTACGGGACAGGTGAACACTGAAGCTTTCTTT
TRBV5-5	TRBD2	TRBJ2-7	-	CASSLSPGLAGGPGEQYF	TGTGCCAGCAGCTTATCGCCGGGACTAGCGGGGGGGCCGGGTGAGCAGTACTTC
TRBV30	TRBD1	TRBJ1-5	-	CAWSGQGVRQPQHF	TGTGCCTGGAGCGGACAGGGTGTTCGTCAGCCCCAGCATTTT
TRBV5-1	TRBD1	TRBJ2-5	-	CASSGKTGKETQYF	TGCGCCAGCAGCGGGAAGACAGGGAAAGAGACCCAGTACTTC
TRBV7-2	TRBD2	TRBJ2-3	-	CASSTGTSRTTDTQYF	TGTGCCAGCAGCACCGGGACTAGTCGAACCACAGATACGCAGTATTTT
TRBV6-5	-	TRBJ1-3	-	CASRPPGGNTIYF	TGTGCCAGCAGGCCCCCGGGGGGAAACACCATATATTTT
TRBV4-3	-	TRBJ2-7	-	CASSQERGYEQYF	TGCGCCAGCAGCCAAGAACGGGGTTACGAGCAGTACTTC
TRBV27	-	TRBJ1-6	few	CASSFGAAQNSPLHF	TGTGCCAGCAGTTTTGGGGCAGCGCAAAATTCACCCCTCCACTTT
TRBV30	TRBD1	TRBJ1-4	few	CAWSVLGTGDEKLFF	TGTGCCTGGAGTGTATTAGGGACAGGGGATGAAAAACTGTTTTTT
TRBV7-2	-	TRBJ2-5	once	CASSPGTGTIQTQYF	TGTGCCAGCAGCCCTGGGACCGGGACAATACAGACCCAGTACTTC
TRBV18	-	TRBJ1-4	-	CASSPLRDSNEKLFF	TGTGCCAGCTCACCACTCAGGGATTCTAATGAAAAACTGTTTTTT
TRBV30	-	TRBJ2-7	-	CAWVGGQGQPPRQQYF	TGTGCCTGGGTTGGGGGCCAGGGTCAACCACCTCGCCAGCAGTACTTC
TRBV7-3	-	TRBJ2-3	-	CASSYTGGRTDTQYF	TGTGCCAGCAGCTATACTGGGGGCCGCACAGATACGCAGTATTTT
TRBV27	-	TRBJ2-5	-	CASSIHTDQETQYF	TGTGCCAGCAGTATCCACACCGACCAAGAGACCCAGTACTTC
TRBV10-3	-	TRBJ1-2	-	CAISDVRQNYGYTF	TGTGCCATCAGTGACGTGAGGCAGAACTATGGCTACACCTTC
TRBV5-1	TRBD2	TRBJ2-7	-	CASSLVPTSGSSYEQYF	TGCGCCAGCAGCTTGGTCCCAACTAGCGGGAGCTCCTACGAGCAGTACTTC
TRBV2	-	TRBJ1-6	-	CASIGSGSYNSPLHF	TGTGCCAGCATAGGATCAGGAAGCTATAATTCACCCCTCCACTTT
TRBV5-6	-	TRBJ1-3	-	CASSGVGRPSGNTIYF	TGTGCCAGCAGCGGCGTAGGCAGGCCTTCTGGAAACACCATATATTTT
TRBV7-3	-	TRBJ2-5	few	CASSLDNQETQYF	TGTGCCAGCAGCTTAGACAACCAAGAGACCCAGTACTTC
TRBV6-5	TRBD1	TRBJ2-7	-	CASSYSPGQGYEQYF	TGTGCCAGCAGTTACTCCCCGGGACAGGGCTACGAGCAGTACTTC
TRBV5-1	-	TRBJ1-6	-	CASSFPQGPNNSPLHF	TGCGCCAGCAGCTTCCCCCAGGGTCCTAATAATTCACCCCTCCACTTT
TRBV5-1	-	TRBJ2-5	-	CASSLEGWETQYF	TGCGCCAGCAGCTTGGAGGGGTGGGAGACCCAGTACTTC
TRBV25-1	TRBD2	TRBJ2-1	-	CASRKASGDNEQFF	TGTGCCAGCAGAAAAGCTAGCGGCGACAATGAGCAGTTCTTC
TRBV18	TRBD1	TRBJ2-5	-	CASSLGQIQETQYF	TGTGCCAGCTCACTGGGACAGATCCAAGAGACCCAGTACTTC
TRBV19	TRBD1	TRBJ1-5	-	CASTTGGISNQPQHF	TGTGCCAGTACGACAGGGGGTATTAGCAATCAGCCCCAGCATTTT
TRBV3-1/TRBV3-2	-	TRBJ2-7	-	CASSQREITYEQYF	TGTGCCAGCAGCCAGAGGGAAATCACCTACGAGCAGTACTTC
TRBV11-3	-	TRBJ2-7	-	CASSIYGDYEQYF	TGTGCCAGCAGCATCTACGGAGACTACGAGCAGTACTTC
TRBV5-1	-	TRBJ2-3	-	CASLRGLQPTDTQYF	TGCGCCAGCCTCCGGGGACTCCAACCCACAGATACGCAGTATTTT
TRBV5-1	TRBD1	TRBJ2-3	-	CASSLARSGTGGQGTDTQYF	TGCGCCAGCAGCTTGGCCCGATCCGGGACAGGGGGCCAGGGCACAGATACGCAGTATTTT
TRBV6-2/TRBV6-3	-	TRBJ2-7	-	CASSDAGQTYEQYF	TGTGCCAGCAGTGACGCCGGACAGACCTACGAGCAGTACTTC
TRBV6-5	-	TRBJ1-1	-	CASSQSPTVNTEAFF	TGTGCCAGCAGTCAATCACCTACAGTGAACACTGAAGCTTTCTTT
TRBV5-1	TRBD1	TRBJ2-1	-	CASSWAGGREQFF	TGCGCCAGCAGTTGGGCAGGGGGCCGTGAGCAGTTCTTC
TRBV11-2	-	TRBJ2-3	few	CASSPPGGQGLTDTQYF	TGTGCCAGCAGCCCGCCCGGTGGGCAGGGCCTCACAGATACGCAGTATTTT